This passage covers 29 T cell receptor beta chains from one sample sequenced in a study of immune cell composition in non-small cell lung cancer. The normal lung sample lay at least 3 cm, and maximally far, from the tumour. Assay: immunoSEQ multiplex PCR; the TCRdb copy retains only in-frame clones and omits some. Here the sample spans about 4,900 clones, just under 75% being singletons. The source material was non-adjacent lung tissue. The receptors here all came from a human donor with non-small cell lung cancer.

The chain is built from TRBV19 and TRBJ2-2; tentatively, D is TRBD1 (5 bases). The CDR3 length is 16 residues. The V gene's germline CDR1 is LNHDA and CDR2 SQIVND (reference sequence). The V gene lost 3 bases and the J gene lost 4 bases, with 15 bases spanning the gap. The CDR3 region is CASSILGQGGTGELFF. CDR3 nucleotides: TGTGCCAGTAGTATTCTAGGCCAGGGCGGCACCGGGGAGCTGTTTTTT.

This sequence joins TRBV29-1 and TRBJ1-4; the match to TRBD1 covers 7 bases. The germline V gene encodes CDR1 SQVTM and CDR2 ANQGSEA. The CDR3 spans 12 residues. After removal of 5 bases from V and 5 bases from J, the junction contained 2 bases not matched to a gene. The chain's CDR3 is CSVSGGNEKLFF. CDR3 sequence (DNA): TGCAGCGTTTCAGGGGGGAATGAAAAACTGTTTTTT. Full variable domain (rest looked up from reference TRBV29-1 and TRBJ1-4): SAVISQKPSRDICQRGTSLTIQCQVDSQVTMMFWYRQQPGQSLTLIATANQGSEATYESGFVIDKFPISRPNLTFSTLTVSNMSPEDSSIYLCSVSGGNEKLFFGSGTQLSVL.

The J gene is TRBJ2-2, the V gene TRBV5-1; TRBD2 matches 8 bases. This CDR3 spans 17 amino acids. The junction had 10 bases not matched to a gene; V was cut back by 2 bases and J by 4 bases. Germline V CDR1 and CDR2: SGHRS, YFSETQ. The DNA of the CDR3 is TGCGCCAGCAGCTTCGGAATTGGGGCGGGGGGCACCGGGGAGCTGTTTTTT. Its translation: CASSFGIGAGGTGELFF.

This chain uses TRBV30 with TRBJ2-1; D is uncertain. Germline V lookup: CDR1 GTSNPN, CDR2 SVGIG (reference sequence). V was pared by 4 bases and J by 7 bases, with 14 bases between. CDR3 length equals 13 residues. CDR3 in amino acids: CAWNFEQSNEQFF. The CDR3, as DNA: TGTGCCTGGAACTTCGAGCAATCTAATGAGCAGTTCTTC.

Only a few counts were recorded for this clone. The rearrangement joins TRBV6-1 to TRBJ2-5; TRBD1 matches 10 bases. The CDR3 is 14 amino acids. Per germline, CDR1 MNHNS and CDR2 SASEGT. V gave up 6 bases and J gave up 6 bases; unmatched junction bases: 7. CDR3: CASSLTGGAKTQYF. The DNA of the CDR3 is TGTGCCAGCAGCCTGACAGGGGGCGCGAAGACCCAGTACTTC.

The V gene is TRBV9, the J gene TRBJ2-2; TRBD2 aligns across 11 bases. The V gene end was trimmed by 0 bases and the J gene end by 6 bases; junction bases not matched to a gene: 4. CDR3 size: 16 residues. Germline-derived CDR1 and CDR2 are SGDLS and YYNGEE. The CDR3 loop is CASSVGGSGRAGELFF. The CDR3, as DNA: TGTGCCAGCAGCGTAGGGGGTAGCGGGAGGGCCGGGGAGCTGTTTTTT.

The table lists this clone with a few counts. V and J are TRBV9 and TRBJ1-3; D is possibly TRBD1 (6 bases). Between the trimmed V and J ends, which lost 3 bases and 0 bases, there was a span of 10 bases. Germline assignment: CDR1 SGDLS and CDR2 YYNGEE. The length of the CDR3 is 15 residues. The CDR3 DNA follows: TGTGCCAGCAGCGCCAGGGACACCTCTGGAAACACCATATATTTT. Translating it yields CASSARDTSGNTIYF.

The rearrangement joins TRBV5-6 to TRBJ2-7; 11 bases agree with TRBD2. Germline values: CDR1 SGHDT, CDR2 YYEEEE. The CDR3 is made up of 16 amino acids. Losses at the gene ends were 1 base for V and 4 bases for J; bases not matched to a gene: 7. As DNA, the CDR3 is TGTGCCAGCAGCTTGATCGCTAGCGGGAGGTTGTACGAGCAGTACTTC. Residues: CASSLIASGRLYEQYF.

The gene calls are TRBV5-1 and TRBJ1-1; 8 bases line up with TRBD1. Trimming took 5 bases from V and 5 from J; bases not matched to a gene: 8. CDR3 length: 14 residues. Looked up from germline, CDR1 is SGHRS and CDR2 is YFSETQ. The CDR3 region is CASSVQGGWTEAFF. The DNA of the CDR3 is TGCGCCAGCAGTGTACAGGGGGGGTGGACTGAAGCTTTCTTT.

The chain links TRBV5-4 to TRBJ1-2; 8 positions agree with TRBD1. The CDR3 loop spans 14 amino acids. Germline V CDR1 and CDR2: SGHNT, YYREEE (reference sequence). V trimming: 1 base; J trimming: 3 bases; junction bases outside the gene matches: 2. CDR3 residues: CASSLQGADYGYTF. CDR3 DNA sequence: TGTGCCAGCAGCTTGCAGGGGGCTGACTATGGCTACACCTTC.

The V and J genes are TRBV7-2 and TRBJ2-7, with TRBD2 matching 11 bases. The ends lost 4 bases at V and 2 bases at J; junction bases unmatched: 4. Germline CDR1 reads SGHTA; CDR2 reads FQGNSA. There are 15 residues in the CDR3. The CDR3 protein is CASSSTSGGTYEQYF. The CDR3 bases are TGTGCCAGCAGCTCAACTAGCGGGGGAACCTACGAGCAGTACTTC.

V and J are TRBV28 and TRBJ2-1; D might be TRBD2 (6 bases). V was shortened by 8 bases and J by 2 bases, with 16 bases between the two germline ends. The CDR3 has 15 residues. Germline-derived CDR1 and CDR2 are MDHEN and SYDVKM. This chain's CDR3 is CASHSGGRTYNEQFF. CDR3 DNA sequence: TGTGCCAGCCATTCCGGGGGAAGAACCTACAATGAGCAGTTCTTC. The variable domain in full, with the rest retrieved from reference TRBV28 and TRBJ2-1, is DVKVTQSSRYLVKRTGEKVFLECVQDMDHENMFWYRQDPGLGLRLIYFSYDVKMKEKGDIPEGYSVSREKKERFSLILESASTNQTSMYLCASHSGGRTYNEQFFGPGTRLTVL.

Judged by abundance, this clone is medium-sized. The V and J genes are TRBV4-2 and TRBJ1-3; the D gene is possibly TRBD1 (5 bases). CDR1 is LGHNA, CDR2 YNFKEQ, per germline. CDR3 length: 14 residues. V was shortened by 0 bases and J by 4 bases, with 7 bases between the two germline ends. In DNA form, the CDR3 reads TGTGCCAGCAGCCAAGAAGGGGTAGGAAACACCATATATTTT. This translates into CASSQEGVGNTIYF.

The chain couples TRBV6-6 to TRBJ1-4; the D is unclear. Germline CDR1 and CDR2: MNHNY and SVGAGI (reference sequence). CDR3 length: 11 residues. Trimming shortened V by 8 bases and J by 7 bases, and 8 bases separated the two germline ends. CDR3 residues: CASGEGEKLFF. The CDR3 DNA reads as TGTGCCAGCGGAGAGGGTGAAAAACTGTTTTTT.

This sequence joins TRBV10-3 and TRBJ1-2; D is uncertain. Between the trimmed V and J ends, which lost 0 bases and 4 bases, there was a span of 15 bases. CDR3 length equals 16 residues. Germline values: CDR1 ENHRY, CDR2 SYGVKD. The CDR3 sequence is CAISESHGRQSYGYTF. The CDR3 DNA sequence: TGTGCCATCAGTGAGTCTCACGGTCGCCAATCCTATGGCTACACCTTC.

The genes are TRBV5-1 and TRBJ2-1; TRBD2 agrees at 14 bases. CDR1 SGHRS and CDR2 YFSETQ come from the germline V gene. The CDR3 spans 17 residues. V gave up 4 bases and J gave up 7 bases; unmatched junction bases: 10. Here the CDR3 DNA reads TGCGCCAGCAGCCCGACTAGCGGGAGGGCCGCAGGGAATGAGCAGTTCTTC. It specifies CASSPTSGRAAGNEQFF.

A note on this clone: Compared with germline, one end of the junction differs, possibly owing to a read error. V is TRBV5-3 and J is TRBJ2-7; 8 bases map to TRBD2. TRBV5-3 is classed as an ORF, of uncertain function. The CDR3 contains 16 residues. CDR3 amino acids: CARSLSGREVSHEQYF. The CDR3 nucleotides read TGTGCCAGAAGCTTGTCAGGGCGGGAGGTCTCCCACGAGCAGTACTTC.

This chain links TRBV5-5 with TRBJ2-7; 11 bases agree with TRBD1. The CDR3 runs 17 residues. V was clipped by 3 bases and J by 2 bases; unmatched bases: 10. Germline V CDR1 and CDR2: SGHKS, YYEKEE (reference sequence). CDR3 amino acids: CASSSWGGTGGTYEQYF. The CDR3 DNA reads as TGTGCCAGCAGCTCCTGGGGGGGGACAGGGGGAACCTACGAGCAGTACTTC.

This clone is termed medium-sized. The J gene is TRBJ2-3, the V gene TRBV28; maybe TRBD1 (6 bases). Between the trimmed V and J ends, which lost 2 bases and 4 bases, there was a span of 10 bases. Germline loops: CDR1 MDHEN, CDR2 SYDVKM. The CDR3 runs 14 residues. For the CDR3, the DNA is TGTGCCAGCAGTTTAGCCAGGGGCGCAGATACGCAGTATTTT. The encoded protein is CASSLARGADTQYF.

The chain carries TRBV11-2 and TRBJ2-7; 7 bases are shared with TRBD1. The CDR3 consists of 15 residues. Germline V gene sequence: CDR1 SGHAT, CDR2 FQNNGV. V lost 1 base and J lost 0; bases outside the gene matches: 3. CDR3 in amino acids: CASSLAAGGSYEQYF. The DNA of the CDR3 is TGTGCCAGCAGCTTAGCGGCAGGGGGCTCCTACGAGCAGTACTTC.

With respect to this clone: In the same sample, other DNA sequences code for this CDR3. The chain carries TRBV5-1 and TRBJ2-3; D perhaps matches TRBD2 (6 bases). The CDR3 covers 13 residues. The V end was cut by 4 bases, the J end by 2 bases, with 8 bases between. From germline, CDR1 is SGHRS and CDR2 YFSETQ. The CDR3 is CASSTGDTDTQYF. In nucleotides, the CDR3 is TGCGCCAGCAGCACGGGGGACACAGATACGCAGTATTTT.

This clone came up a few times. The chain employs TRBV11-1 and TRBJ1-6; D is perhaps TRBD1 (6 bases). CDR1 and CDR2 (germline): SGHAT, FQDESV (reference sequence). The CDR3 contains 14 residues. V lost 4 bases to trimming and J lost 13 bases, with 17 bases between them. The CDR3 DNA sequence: TGTGCCAGCAGCTCCGGACAGATCCTCGCGCCCCTCCACTTT. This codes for CASSSGQILAPLHF.

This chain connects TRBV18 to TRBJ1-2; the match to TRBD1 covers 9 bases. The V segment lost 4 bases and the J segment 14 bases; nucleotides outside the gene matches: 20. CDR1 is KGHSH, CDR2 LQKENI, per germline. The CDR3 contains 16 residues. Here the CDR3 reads CASSLNPGQGKGAWTF. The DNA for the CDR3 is TGTGCCAGCTCACTCAACCCGGGACAGGGAAAGGGGGCTTGGACCTTC.

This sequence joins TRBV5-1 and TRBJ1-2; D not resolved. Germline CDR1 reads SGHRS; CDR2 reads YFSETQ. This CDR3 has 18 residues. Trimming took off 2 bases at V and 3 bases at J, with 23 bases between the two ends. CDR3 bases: TGCGCCAGCAGCTTAAAAAATCCCGGTCGTAGAAAGTACTATGGCTACACCTTC. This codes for CASSLKNPGRRKYYGYTF.

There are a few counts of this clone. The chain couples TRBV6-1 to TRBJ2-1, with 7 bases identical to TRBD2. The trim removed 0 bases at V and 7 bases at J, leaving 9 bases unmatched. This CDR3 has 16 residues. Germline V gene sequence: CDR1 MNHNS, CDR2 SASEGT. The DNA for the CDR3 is TGTGCCAGCAGTGAAGCGCTCCGGGGAGCGGGGAATGAGCAGTTCTTC. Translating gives CASSEALRGAGNEQFF.

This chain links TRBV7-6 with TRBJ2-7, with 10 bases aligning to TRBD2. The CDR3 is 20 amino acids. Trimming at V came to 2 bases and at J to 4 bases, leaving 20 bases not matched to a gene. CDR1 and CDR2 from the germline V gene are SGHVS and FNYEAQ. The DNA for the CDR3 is TGTGCCAGCAGCTTACTTTCAGGGACTAGCGACTCGCTTGAGGGGTACGAGCAGTACTTC. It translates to CASSLLSGTSDSLEGYEQYF.

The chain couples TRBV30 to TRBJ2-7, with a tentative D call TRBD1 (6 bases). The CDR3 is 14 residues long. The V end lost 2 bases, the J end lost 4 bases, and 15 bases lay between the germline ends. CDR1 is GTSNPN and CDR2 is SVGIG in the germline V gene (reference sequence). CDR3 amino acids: CAWSPDRTLYEQYF. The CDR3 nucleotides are TGTGCCTGGAGTCCCGACAGGACCCTGTACGAGCAGTACTTC.

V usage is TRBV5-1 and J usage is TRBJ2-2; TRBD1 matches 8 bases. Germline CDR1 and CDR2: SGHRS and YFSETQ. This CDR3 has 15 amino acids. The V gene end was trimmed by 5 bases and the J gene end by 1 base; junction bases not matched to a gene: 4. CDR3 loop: CASRSGTGNTGELFF. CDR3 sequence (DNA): TGCGCCAGCAGATCCGGGACAGGGAACACCGGGGAGCTGTTTTTT.

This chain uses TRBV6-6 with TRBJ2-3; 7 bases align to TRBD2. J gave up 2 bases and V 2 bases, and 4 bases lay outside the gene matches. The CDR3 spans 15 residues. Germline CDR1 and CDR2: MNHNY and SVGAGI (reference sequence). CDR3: CASSYLRDYTDTQYF. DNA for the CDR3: TGTGCCAGCAGTTACCTTCGGGACTACACAGATACGCAGTATTTT.